This paragraph reports one T cell receptor (beta chain). Its antigen remains unknown. The record originates from a study of T cell responses to AZD1222 COVID-19 vaccine. Findings and caveats of the study: Repertoires in all cases were sampled only once the peak T cell response had passed. Close to half of all spike-specific TCRs reportedly target regions of the variants that are unmutated. Elevations in Spike-specific TCR breadth and depth followed administration of two AZD1222 doses.

Repertoires were generated with immunoSEQ multiplex PCR, while TCRdb's copy carries only in-frame clones and drops some. The data show 45,000 to 60,000 clones, with 70% to 90% seen just once and just under 4% held by the top ten. Trimming removed 7 bases from V and 7 bases from J, with 25 bases in between. The CDR3 sequence is 16 residues long. Per the germline V gene, CDR1 is MDHEN and CDR2 is SYDVKM. The specimen was peripheral blood, collected on day 0 of AZD1222 vaccination. This sequence was found in an adult in good health. This chain connects TRBV28 to TRBJ1-2; a weak D match, TRBD1 (6 bases). The CDR3, as DNA: TGTGCCAGCACCAAAGGGGGGTTCCGCCTCCCCGTTGGCTACACCTTC. Translated: CASTKGGFRLPVGYTF.